This T cell receptor (beta chain) was documented in a study of T-cell memory formation after mild COVID-19 (dated by TCRdb to 2020 to 2023). Looking at the study overall: TCR sequence clusters from the two donors were found to be largely donor specific. The cohort was made up of two young adult volunteers, one female and one male, who were previously healthy. In two donors, T-cell clones that expanded and contracted after mild COVID-19 were followed by sequencing TCRalpha and TCRbeta repertoires longitudinally.

General study outcomes and caveats: The study included only two mild cases, and larger cohorts that include severe cases with pre-infection samples were judged to be necessary. From day 15 to 85, contracting clones showed balanced CD4/CD8 phenotypes, whereas a second wave of clones that expanded from day 15 to 37 leaned towards CD4+. SARS-CoV-2 specificity was not confirmed for the second-wave clones peaking on day 37. Some responding clones were found in pre-infection memory, which suggests that pre-existing cross-reactive memory T cells took part in the SARS-CoV-2 response. Contracting CD4+ clones turned up mainly in the CM and EM memory subsets, whereas EMRA was where CD8+ clones were enriched.

This clonotype was counted at least ten times. Its antigen remains unidentified. Within one base of it there is no much larger clone, and no base qualities were kept. Inclusive of the bounding cysteine and phenylalanine, the CDR3 is 17 residues long. Of all the DNA, just the CDR3 is kept, 51 bases in frame from base 1. CDR1 and CDR2, per the germline V gene, are MNHEY and SVGAGI. The V and J ends are trimmed by 5 bases and 2 bases, leaving 16 bases between them. The sequencer was an Illumina NovaSeq 6000. TCRalpha and TCRbeta cDNA libraries were constructed by 5'RACE with constant-segment primers, with sample barcodes and unique molecular identifiers being introduced. Trizol reagent was used to extract RNA from every sample. Library amplification was performed in two PCR steps, and a second sample barcode and Illumina TruSeq adapters were introduced in the second step. Sequencing of libraries was performed on an Illumina NovaSeq with 2 x 150 bp paired-end reads. The published analysis was carried out like this. Demultiplexing of reads and collapsing into UMI-guided consensus sequences were performed with migec v1.2.7. Using mixcr v2.1.11, UMI consensuses were aligned to TRA and TRB V and J templates and then assembled into clonotypes. Clonotypes were classified as expanded or contracted when called significant by both edgeR and NoisET, with noise models trained on biological replicates. For edgeR calls, the thresholds were a false discovery rate-adjusted p below 0.01 and a log2 fold-change of 1. As an exploratory analysis of dynamics, max-normalized trajectories of the 1000 most abundant clonotypes were examined with PCA combined with hierarchical clustering. Separately sequenced CD4+ and CD8+ repertoires were used to assign the CD4 or CD8 phenotype of responding clones. The public reads were reanalyzed by TCRdb: fastp trimming at Q25, MiXCR alignment, in-frame beta chains only. Every distinct CDR3 protein forms one entry, paired with its most common genes and DNA. The V and J calls follow TCRdb's processing rather than the paper's. The table for this sample lists 200,000 to 250,000 distinct CDR3 sequences; 9.4% of them were counted only once. In total, the top ten clones hold 22% of the sample.

Ficoll-Paque density gradient centrifugation was the method used to isolate PBMCs. The sequencing input was PBMCs or a T cell subset sorted from them (not recorded which). The V gene is TRBV6-5 and the J gene is TRBJ2-6; a tentative D match to TRBD1 spans 5 bases. The sequence derives from a man younger than 35 who had mild COVID-19 (a few samples of this study predate the infection). The sample titles of this study are shuffled in the database, so cell type and time point are left out; the donor was told from shared clones. The DNA reads as follows: TGTGCCAGCAGTGGTGACCTTTTAGGGGCTGGGGCCAACGTCCTGACTTTC. Its amino acids are CASSGDLLGAGANVLTF.